This is a list of T cell receptor beta chains from one sample in a study of T cell repertoires in aging, cancer and after chemotherapy. Using its own MiXCR run on the multiplex PCR reads, TCRdb lists one record per CDR3 protein. The repertoire holds some 15,000 distinct CDR3 sequences, with 50% as singletons. Sequenced material: blood. These receptor sequences come from a human donor in good health. The CDR3 runs from the conserved cysteine through the conserved F or W. Fields, in order: D gene, clone size, V gene, J gene, CDR3 DNA, CDR3 protein. A D gene is named only where the DNA matches it firmly. Part of the rows lack a size; the others show once, few, many or a class for expanded clones.

>NA|NA|TRBV19|TRBJ2-2
TGTGCCAGTAGTATTACGGGTGGCGGGGAGCTGTTTTTT
CASSITGGGELFF
>NA|NA|TRBV30|TRBJ2-2
TGTGCCAGCAGCGCCCGGGACGGTTTAGGTGGCACCGGGGAGCTGTTTTTT
CASSARDGLGGTGELFF
>TRBD2|NA|TRBV18|TRBJ2-7
TGTGCCAGCTCTCCTTGGACTAGCTCCTACGAGCAGTACTTC
CASSPWTSSYEQYF
>NA|few|TRBV6-5|TRBJ2-2
TGTGCCAGCGGGGCGGGGTTCGGGGAGCTGTTTTTT
CASGAGFGELFF
>NA|few|TRBV27|TRBJ2-7
TGTGCCAGCAGTTTAGGAAAGGCGAGCGAGCAGTACTTC
CASSLGKASEQYF
>NA|NA|TRBV12-3/TRBV12-4|TRBJ2-5
TGTGCCAGCAGTGTGGGAGAGACCCAGTACTTC
CASSVGETQYF
>TRBD2|NA|TRBV15|TRBJ2-2
TGTGCCACCAGCAGACCCGATTTAGCGGGAGGGGGTCGTTTCGGGGAGCTGTTTTTT
CATSRPDLAGGGRFGELFF
>NA|NA|TRBV6-5|TRBJ1-2
TGTGCCAGCAGTTACCACAGGGTAGGGTATGGCTACACCTTC
CASSYHRVGYGYTF
>NA|NA|TRBV5-6|TRBJ2-1
TGTGCCAGCAGCCTCCGGGACGGGGAGTTCTTC
CASSLRDGEFF
>TRBD2|NA|TRBV19|TRBJ2-1
TGTGCCAGTAGTTCACGACTAGCGGGTAGTTCCTACAATGAGCAGTTCTTC
CASSSRLAGSSYNEQFF
>TRBD1|NA|TRBV30|TRBJ1-6
TGTGCCTGGAAAGGGACAGGGAGGGATTCACCCCTCCACTTT
CAWKGTGRDSPLHF
>NA|few|TRBV6-5|TRBJ2-1
TGTGCCAGCAGTTTCCTGGGGAATGAGCAGTTCTTC
CASSFLGNEQFF
>TRBD1|few|TRBV5-6|TRBJ2-3
TGTGCCAGCAGCTCTCGACAGGGTACGCAGTATTTT
CASSSRQGTQYF
>NA|NA|TRBV6-6|TRBJ1-1
TGTGCCAGCAGTTACCTGGGGCGAGCTTTCTTT
CASSYLGRAFF